This T cell receptor (beta chain) originates from a study of blood T cell repertoires in COVID-19. Overall study context: Sites across the United States, Italy and Spain contributed samples from acute and convalescent COVID-19. PBMCs, B-cell-depleted T cells, or T cells were the source of the cDNA or gDNA that made up the material.

Original handling: How many nucleated cells were present was estimated from reference gene primer amplification. Generated by immunoSEQ multiplex PCR, the TCRdb table keeps only in-frame clones and is missing some. V, J and clone size are those of that table, while D and trimming were read from the DNA. The data hold approximately 180,000 clones, with around 87% observed a single time. The CDR3 runs 15 residues. CDR1 and CDR2 from the germline V gene are MGHRA and YSYEKL. V lost 4 bases to trimming and J lost 2 bases; unmatched junction nucleotides: 7. This chain joins TRBV4-1 and TRBJ2-5; 7 bases align to TRBD1. Sequencing was performed on peripheral blood. This clonotype originated in a middle-aged man with active or convalescent COVID-19. The CDR3 region is CASSLQRTGQETQYF. The CDR3 region has the DNA TGCGCCAGCAGCCTGCAGAGGACAGGTCAAGAGACCCAGTACTTC.